The TCR beta chain described here comes from a study of shared clonotypes between healthy human individuals. Notes on the study in general: Sampling used blood alone; tissue repertoires probably differ. Depth of sequencing was expected to influence donor clonotype sharing. Limited genetic and exposure-history diversity came from having few donors.

The study ran the assay at deep level. Only in-frame clones appear in the TCRdb table, and some are missing; sequencing was by immunoSEQ multiplex PCR. The sample lists around 1.4 million clones; just under 99% were seen once. As to this clone: Its cognate antigen is unknown.

CDR3 size: 15 residues. V gave up 2 bases and J gave up 3 bases, with 14 bases separating them. The germline CDR1 and CDR2 sequences are MNHNS and SASEGT. The sequenced sample was naive CD4+ T cells sorted from blood. The subset was: CD45RA+ positively selected. This chain uses TRBV6-1 with TRBJ2-7; D may be TRBD1 (5 bases). The sequence came from a man aged 25 to 40 in good health. Written as DNA, the CDR3 is TGTGCCAGCAGTGAATATGGGGCAGGCGACTACGAGCAGTACTTC. Translating gives CASSEYGAGDYEQYF.